The rows below give T cell receptor beta chains drawn from one sample of a study of T cells in localized non-small cell lung cancer. Using immunoSEQ multiplex PCR, the repertoire was profiled, and TCRdb retains in-frame clones only, with some absent. The table has tens of thousands of clones, around 81% seen once. The source material was peripheral blood, sampled before any cancer treatment. These receptors came from a female donor at least 60 years old with stage II squamous cell lung carcinoma. Each CDR3 is given with its conserved first and last residue. Fields, in order: J gene, V gene, clone size, D gene, CDR3 DNA, CDR3 protein. D genes are given only for firm matches. Some rows have no size entry. The others give once, few or many, or a class for an expanded clone.

TRBJ2-7	TRBV11-2	many	-	TGTGCCAGCAGCTGGTCCTACGAGCAGTACTTC	CASSWSYEQYF
TRBJ2-3	TRBV7-8	-	-	TGTGCCAGCAGCCACGACCTAGCGACTAGCACAGATACGCAGTATTTT	CASSHDLATSTDTQYF
TRBJ2-7	TRBV5-4	-	-	TGTGCCAGCAGCTTAGGGGGGTGGGATTCCTACGAGCAGTACTTC	CASSLGGWDSYEQYF
TRBJ2-5	TRBV19	many	TRBD1	TGTGCCAGTAGTATAGACGGGACAGGGGAAACGACCCAGTACTTC	CASSIDGTGETTQYF
TRBJ1-1	TRBV19	-	-	TGTGCCAGTAGTATAGACAGGGATCTGACTGAAGCTTTCTTT	CASSIDRDLTEAFF
TRBJ2-2	TRBV5-6	-	-	TGTGCCAGCAGCTTGCCCGGCAGGGTGAGGACCGGGGAGCTGTTTTTT	CASSLPGRVRTGELFF
TRBJ1-6	TRBV19	-	TRBD1	TGTGCCAGTAGGACAGGGGCCTATAATTCACCCCTCCACTTT	CASRTGAYNSPLHF
TRBJ1-6	TRBV5-6	-	-	TGTGCCAGCAGCCCTACAGGGTCCTATAATTCACCCCTCCACTTT	CASSPTGSYNSPLHF
TRBJ1-2	TRBV5-1	-	TRBD1	TGCGCCAGCAGCTTGGGACAGGGTTCCGGCTATGGCTACACCTTC	CASSLGQGSGYGYTF
TRBJ1-2	TRBV5-1	-	-	TGCGCCAGCAGCCCTGCGGAGGATTATGGCTACACCTTC	CASSPAEDYGYTF
TRBJ2-6	TRBV19	-	TRBD1	TGTGCCAGCAAGGAGGCAGGGGGAGCGGGGGCCAACGTCCTGACTTTC	CASKEAGGAGANVLTF
TRBJ1-4	TRBV7-2	-	TRBD1	TGTGCCAGCAGCGTAGGGGCCGGGGACAGCCACAAACTGTTTTTT	CASSVGAGDSHKLFF
TRBJ2-7	TRBV6-6	few	TRBD1	TGTGCCAGCACTCCGGGACAGGGTAACTACGAGCAGTACTTC	CASTPGQGNYEQYF
TRBJ1-4	TRBV7-9	-	TRBD1	TGTGCCAGCAGCTCCTCAGGGGGCCGTGCAAATGAAAAACTGTTTTTT	CASSSSGGRANEKLFF
TRBJ2-4	TRBV9	-	TRBD1	TGTGCCAGCAGCGCCCGGGCCGACAGGGGTGGCAAAAACATTCAGTACTTC	CASSARADRGGKNIQYF
TRBJ1-1	TRBV7-1	-	-	TGTGCCAGCAGCATGCCGGGGACTGAAGCTTTCTTT	CASSMPGTEAFF
TRBJ1-5	TRBV6-5	-	-	TGTGCCAGCAGTTACTTTCGTGGCACCAATCAGCCCCAGCATTTT	CASSYFRGTNQPQHF
TRBJ2-7	TRBV6-6	-	-	TGTGCCAGCAGTTACGGGTTCCGGCAGTACTTC	CASSYGFRQYF
TRBJ1-5	TRBV6-1	-	TRBD1	TGTGCCAGCAGTGAAGCAGGGGGCAGCAATCAGCCCCAGCATTTT	CASSEAGGSNQPQHF
TRBJ1-6	TRBV30	few	-	TGTGCCTGGAGTCCCCCGGGACGGTATAATTCACCCCTCCACTTT	CAWSPPGRYNSPLHF
TRBJ2-7	TRBV15	hyperexpanded	-	TGTGCCACCAGCAGGGCCGACAGCTTCTACGAGCAGTACTTC	CATSRADSFYEQYF
TRBJ1-1	TRBV29-1	-	TRBD1	TGCAGCGCCTCGACAGGGATGGGGACTGAAGCTTTCTTT	CSASTGMGTEAFF
TRBJ1-5	TRBV6-1	-	-	TGTGCCAGCAGTGAACCATCGGGGGATATCAATCAGCCCCAGCATTTT	CASSEPSGDINQPQHF
TRBJ1-2	TRBV12-5	-	-	TGTGCTAGTGCCTCCCGGATAAACTATGGCTACACCTTC	CASASRINYGYTF
TRBJ1-4	TRBV10-3	-	TRBD1	TGTGCCATCAGTGACCCGGGACAGTTTAATGAAAAACTGTTTTTT	CAISDPGQFNEKLFF
TRBJ1-2	TRBV7-9	-	-	TGTGCCAGCAGCGCCCGAGGGGCTACTAACTATGGCTACACCTTC	CASSARGATNYGYTF
TRBJ2-1	TRBV4-2	-	-	TGTGCCAGCAGCCGAAACATCGGTTCTGAGCAGTTCTTC	CASSRNIGSEQFF
TRBJ1-6	TRBV13	-	-	TGTGCCAGCAGCTTATCTCGGGGCAGCCCTCGATCACCCCTCCACTTT	CASSLSRGSPRSPLHF
TRBJ2-1	TRBV28	-	TRBD2	TGTGCCAGCAGTTTACTCTCTAGCGGGGGGAGGAACAATGAGCAGTTCTTC	CASSLLSSGGRNNEQFF
TRBJ1-1	TRBV30	few	TRBD1	TGTGCCTGGAGTGTATTACAGGGGGTAGCTGAAGCTTTCTTT	CAWSVLQGVAEAFF
TRBJ1-5	TRBV9	few	-	TGTGCCAGCAGTAAAGACTCGGCGGGCAATCAGCCCCAGCATTTT	CASSKDSAGNQPQHF
TRBJ2-3	TRBV5-6	few	-	TGTGCCAGCAGCTTGCAGGGAGATACGCAGTATTTT	CASSLQGDTQYF
TRBJ1-4	TRBV5-4	-	TRBD1	TGTGCCAGCAGCTTGATAGGGGGCGGTGAAAAACTGTTTTTT	CASSLIGGGEKLFF
TRBJ1-5	TRBV6-5	-	-	TGTGCCAGCAGGTCCGGACAGACTAGCAATCAGCCCCAGCATTTT	CASRSGQTSNQPQHF
TRBJ1-2	TRBV6-6	-	TRBD1	TGTGCCAGCAGTTACGACGGACAGGGCTTATATGGCTACACCTTC	CASSYDGQGLYGYTF
TRBJ1-1	TRBV6-5	-	-	TGTGCCAGCAGTTACAGCTCCTGGAGGACTGAAGCTTTCTTT	CASSYSSWRTEAFF
TRBJ1-1	TRBV5-4	-	-	TGTGCCAGCAGTCCTTCCACCTCTAGGGGAACTGAAGCTTTCTTT	CASSPSTSRGTEAFF
TRBJ2-1	TRBV6-1	once	TRBD1	TGTGCCAGCAGTGACCGACAGGGTGGCGGGAATGAGCAGTTCTTC	CASSDRQGGGNEQFF
TRBJ2-5	TRBV29-1	-	-	TGCAGCGTTGAAAACGGTCAAGAGACCCAGTACTTC	CSVENGQETQYF
TRBJ1-1	TRBV29-1	-	TRBD1	TGCAGCGCAACCACAGGGGGCGAGACTGAAGCTTTCTTT	CSATTGGETEAFF
TRBJ1-6	TRBV12-5	few	TRBD1	TGTGCTAGTGGTGAAGTAGGGACAGCCCTCCACTTT	CASGEVGTALHF
TRBJ1-4	TRBV7-2	-	TRBD1	TGTGCCAGCAGCGCGACAGGGCCCGATGAAAAACTGTTTTTT	CASSATGPDEKLFF
TRBJ1-6	TRBV7-2	-	TRBD1	TGTGCCAGCAGGCAGACAGGGACCTATAATTCACCCCTCCACTTT	CASRQTGTYNSPLHF
TRBJ1-2	TRBV5-1	-	TRBD1	TGCGCCAGCAGCTCATTCGCCGGGACAGGGTATGGCTACACCTTC	CASSSFAGTGYGYTF
TRBJ1-1	TRBV7-8	-	-	TGTGCCAGCAGCTTTAGGCAGGGCTGGGTTTTGGACACTGAAGCTTTCTTT	CASSFRQGWVLDTEAFF
TRBJ2-5	TRBV7-3	-	-	TGTGCCAGCAGCTTGGGCGGCCAAGAGACCCAGTACTTC	CASSLGGQETQYF
TRBJ1-2	TRBV19	medium-sized	-	TGTGCCAGTGCCGACAGCCACTATGGCTACACCTTC	CASADSHYGYTF
TRBJ2-1	TRBV19	-	TRBD2	TGTGCCAGTAGTATAGGCCAGGAGGGACTACCCTACAATGAGCAGTTCTTC	CASSIGQEGLPYNEQFF
TRBJ2-1	TRBV4-3	few	TRBD1	TGCGCCAGCAGCCCATACCGGGACAGGGCGGTGGATGAGCAGTTCTTC	CASSPYRDRAVDEQFF
TRBJ1-4	TRBV11-2	-	-	TGTGCCAGCAGCTCCCGCTCGACTGAAAAACTGTTTTTT	CASSSRSTEKLFF
TRBJ2-2	TRBV10-1	-	-	TGCGCCTGCCAGCGGGCGAACACCGGGGAGCTGTTTTTT	CACQRANTGELFF
TRBJ1-2	TRBV6-6	-	-	-	CASSSSDRTDGYTF
TRBJ2-7	TRBV6-6	once	-	TGTGCCAGCAGTTATCGGGGGGCGGACGAGCAGTACTTC	CASSYRGADEQYF